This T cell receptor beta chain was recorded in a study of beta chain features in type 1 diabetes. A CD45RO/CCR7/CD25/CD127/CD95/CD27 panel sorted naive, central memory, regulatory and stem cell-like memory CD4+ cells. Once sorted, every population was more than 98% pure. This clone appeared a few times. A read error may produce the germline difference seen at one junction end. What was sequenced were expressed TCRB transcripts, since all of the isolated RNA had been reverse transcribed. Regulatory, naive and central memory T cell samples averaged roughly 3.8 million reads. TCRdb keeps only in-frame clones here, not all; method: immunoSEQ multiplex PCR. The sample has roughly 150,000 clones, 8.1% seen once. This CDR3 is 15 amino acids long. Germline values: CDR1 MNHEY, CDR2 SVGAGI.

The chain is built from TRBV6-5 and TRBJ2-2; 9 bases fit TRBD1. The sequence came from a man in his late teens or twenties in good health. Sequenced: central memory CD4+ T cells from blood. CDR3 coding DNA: TGTGCCAGCAGAACCGGGACAGGGAACGCCGGGGAGCTGTTTTTT. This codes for CASRTGTGNAGELFF.